Below are 21 T cell receptor beta chains sequenced from a single sample in a study of metastatic and nonmetastatic thyroid tumors. TCRdb reprocessed the PCR reads using MiXCR. Seen here are tens of thousands of clones, more than 25% observed once, and the top ten hold roughly 8.8%. Thyroid surgery was preceded by no treatment in any patient. What was sequenced was blood. The receptors originated from a female donor with papillary thyroid cancer or a benign thyroid nodule (not recorded which). Some clones in this sample may be carry-over from other donors' samples.

This clone is termed medium-sized. The gene calls are TRBV6-5 and TRBJ1-4; 7 bases map to TRBD1. V shed 2 bases and J 3 bases; nucleotides not matched to a gene: 3. CDR3 length: 15 residues. The germline V gene encodes CDR1 MNHEY and CDR2 SVGAGI. The CDR3: CASSYGGGSNEKLFF. CDR3 bases: TGTGCCAGCAGTTACGGAGGGGGCTCTAATGAAAAACTGTTTTTT.

This clone was seen ten or more times. The rearrangement uses TRBV9 and TRBJ2-7; the D is unclear. Germline values: CDR1 SGDLS, CDR2 YYNGEE. The length of the CDR3 is 12 residues. Trimming shortened V by 2 bases and J by 7 bases, and 10 bases separated the two germline ends. The CDR3 DNA sequence: TGTGCCAGCAGCGTCCGTCCTGGGGAGCAGTACTTC. It yields the protein CASSVRPGEQYF.

There are a few counts of this clone. The genes are TRBV20-1 and TRBJ1-3; 9 bases agree with TRBD1. The CDR3 is made up of 14 amino acids. Germline V CDR1 and CDR2: DFQATT, SNEGSKA (reference sequence). V gave up 5 bases and J gave up 0 bases; unmatched junction bases: 2. The CDR3 here is CSAGDRASGNTIYF. CDR3 DNA sequence: TGCAGTGCTGGGGACAGGGCCTCTGGAAACACCATATATTTT.

This clone was seen a handful of times. The CDR3 loop is CASREGQGNQPQHF. CDR3 bases: TGTGCCAGCAGAGAGGGACAGGGAAATCAGCCCCAGCATTTT. The V call is TRBV6-1, the J call TRBJ1-5; TRBD1 matches at 9 bases. The V gene end was trimmed by 6 bases and the J gene end by 4 bases; junction bases not matched to a gene: 4. The CDR3 has 14 residues. CDR1 and CDR2 (germline): MNHNS, SASEGT.

V is TRBV6-1 and J is TRBJ2-5; weak D call: TRBD1 (6 bases). Trimming cost V 3 bases and J 3 bases, with 11 bases left between them. There are 14 residues in the CDR3. Germline-derived CDR1 and CDR2 are MNHNS and SASEGT. The CDR3 region is CASSDDTGKETQYF. The CDR3 nucleotides are TGTGCCAGCAGTGACGATACAGGGAAAGAGACCCAGTACTTC.

Regarding this clone: At one boundary the junction diverges from the germline segment, which might be a read error. The chain has TRBV11-2 and TRBJ2-5, with unresolved D. The germline V gene encodes CDR1 SGHAT and CDR2 FQNNGV. This CDR3 region has 13 residues. In nucleotides, the CDR3 is TGTGCCAGCAGTTTAGTTTGGCAAGAGACCCAGTACTTC. Protein: CASSLVWQETQYF. Full variable domain (missing parts from reference TRBV11-2 and TRBJ2-5): EAGVAQSPRYKIIEKRQSVAFWCNPISGHATLYWYQQILGQGPKLLIQFQNNGVVDDSQLPKDRFSAERLKGVDSTLKIQPAKLEDSAVYLCASSLVWQETQYFGPGTRLLVL.

This clone occurred many times. This may arise from a read error, as a much more abundant clone is one base away. The V gene is TRBV20-1, the J gene TRBJ1-5; no definite D call. The CDR3 consists of 13 residues. Germline V gene data show CDR1 as DFQATT and CDR2 as SNEGSKA (reference sequence). The CDR3 DNA is TGCGGTGCCTCTTTGGACCGGTATCAGCCCCAGCATTTT. Amino acid sequence: CGASLDRYQPQHF.

This clone was observed at least ten times. The gene calls are TRBV20-1 and TRBJ2-7; TRBD2 matches 8 bases. CDR3 length equals 14 residues. The J segment lost 0 bases and the V segment lost 5 bases, leaving 6 bases of the junction unmatched. Germline-derived CDR1 and CDR2 are DFQATT and SNEGSKA (reference sequence). The DNA of the CDR3 is TGCAGTGCTCCCACTAGCGGAAGCTCCTACGAGCAGTACTTC. Protein sequence: CSAPTSGSSYEQYF.

About this clone: The junction departs from the called germline gene at one end, perhaps through a read error. V and J are TRBV11-2 and TRBJ2-1; possibly TRBD2 for D (6 bases). The CDR3 runs 15 residues. Per the germline V gene, CDR1 is SGHAT and CDR2 is FQNNGV. CDR3: CASSNSEGSYNEQLF. The CDR3 DNA reads as TGTGCCAGCAGTAACTCGGAGGGCTCCTACAATGAGCAGCTCTTT.

In this sample, this clone turned up many times. This chain uses TRBV2 with TRBJ2-2; TRBD1 matches at 10 bases. CDR1 is SNHLY, CDR2 FYNNEI, per germline. The CDR3 contains 14 residues. V was pared by 4 bases and J by 4 bases, with 0 bases of the junction left unmatched. The CDR3 reads CASSGTGGTGELFF. The CDR3 DNA reads TGTGCCAGCAGTGGGACAGGGGGCACCGGGGAGCTGTTTTTT.

Ten or more counts support this clone. The chain carries TRBV7-6 and TRBJ1-2; 7 bases agree with TRBD1. Germline CDR1 SGHVS, CDR2 FNYEAQ. The CDR3 contains 15 residues. V lost 5 bases to trimming and J lost 7 bases; unmatched junction nucleotides: 13. The CDR3 DNA reads TGTGCCAGCAGCGTACAACCCTCGCCAGGGGGTGGCTACACCTTC. It codes for CASSVQPSPGGGYTF.

Only a few counts were recorded for this clone. An end of the junction does not agree with germline; a read error may underlie this. The chain employs TRBV19 and TRBJ1-6; D remains unclear. From germline, CDR1 is LNHDA and CDR2 SQIVND (reference sequence). This CDR3 has 12 residues. In DNA form, the CDR3 reads TGTGTCAGTAGTATGTTGGGATCACCCCTCCACTTT. It codes for CVSSMLGSPLHF. Filled out from reference TRBV19 and TRBJ1-6, the complete variable domain reads DGGITQSPKYLFRKEGQNVTLSCEQNLNHDAMYWYRQDPGQGLRLIYYSQIVNDFQKGDIAEGYSVSREKKESFPLTVTSAQKNPTAFYLCVSSMLGSPLHFGNGTRLTVT.

This clone came up many times. The V gene is TRBV5-6, the J gene TRBJ2-7; 14 nucleotides match TRBD2. This CDR3 spans 14 amino acids. CDR1 is SGHDT, CDR2 YYEEEE, per germline. Trimming cost V 7 bases and J 6 bases; bases outside gene matches: 6. The CDR3 is CASRGLAGAPEQYF. CDR3 in DNA: TGTGCCAGCCGGGGACTAGCGGGAGCACCCGAGCAGTACTTC.

The chain has TRBV7-2 and TRBJ2-2, with D maybe TRBD2 (6 bases). Germline loops: CDR1 SGHTA, CDR2 FQGNSA. Trimming removed 3 bases from V and 11 bases from J, with 34 bases in between. The CDR3 has 20 residues. This CDR3 reads CASSFPPGGAGAHLIGELFF. CDR3 sequence (DNA): TGTGCCAGCAGCTTCCCTCCCGGAGGGGCGGGCGCCCACCTGATCGGTGAGCTGTTTTTT.

This clone was seen a handful of times. Possible read error: a much larger clone is one base away. This chain uses TRBV14 with TRBJ2-3; D remains unclear. This CDR3 region has 12 residues. Germline V gives CDR1 SGHDN, CDR2 FVKESK. The CDR3 nucleotides read TGTGCCAGCATCCAAGTGGTGGATACGCAGTATTTT. As protein: CASIQVVDTQYF.

J is TRBJ2-3 and V is TRBV4-2, with 10 positions matching TRBD1. Germline-derived CDR1 and CDR2 are LGHNA and YNFKEQ. J was trimmed by 3 bases and V by 3 bases; bases with no gene match: 6. This CDR3 comprises 16 residues. The CDR3 bases are TGTGCCAGCAGCCAGAGACAGGGGGCGCGAACAGATACGCAGTATTTT. Its translation: CASSQRQGARTDTQYF.

At least ten counts were recorded for this clone. A single base separates this from a much larger clone, so it may be a read error. This chain links TRBV2 with TRBJ2-6; tentatively, D is TRBD1 (5 bases). Germline V lookup: CDR1 SNHLY, CDR2 FYNNEI. This CDR3 spans 14 amino acids. CDR3 in DNA: TGTGCCAGACAGGCTCACTCTGGGGCCCACGTCCTGACTTTC. Translating gives CARQAHSGAHVLTF.

The V call is TRBV12-3 or TRBV12-4, the J call TRBJ2-1; 9 bases map to TRBD2. V shed 5 bases, J shed 6 bases, and the junction held 11 bases outside the gene matches. The CDR3 consists of 16 residues. The CDR3 is CASSQLGTSKSNEQFF. CDR3 nucleotides: TGTGCCAGCAGTCAGCTAGGGACTAGCAAAAGCAATGAGCAGTTCTTC.

This clone was picked up a small number of times. V and J are TRBV6-2 or TRBV6-3 and TRBJ2-7; 8 bases fit TRBD1. CDR3 length: 15 amino acids. V shed 2 bases, J shed 0 bases, and the junction held 3 bases outside the gene matches. Germline values: CDR1 MNHEY, CDR2 SVGEGT. As DNA, the CDR3 is TGTGCCAGCAGTTACCCAACAGGGGGCTCCTACGAGCAGTACTTC. It is translated as CASSYPTGGSYEQYF.

This chain links TRBV2 with TRBJ1-2; 7 bases are a match to TRBD1. The CDR3 consists of 14 residues. Trimming took 5 bases from V and 1 from J; bases not matched to a gene: 4. Germline V gives CDR1 SNHLY, CDR2 FYNNEI. The CDR3 DNA sequence: TGTGCCAGCAGTCGGGACAGCTTTAACTATGGCTACACCTTC. As protein: CASSRDSFNYGYTF.

This clone was counted at least ten times. The same CDR3 arises from other DNA sequences in this sample as well. The rearrangement joins TRBV4-2 to TRBJ2-7; TRBD2 matches 10 bases. The J segment lost 5 bases and the V segment lost 11 bases, leaving 15 bases of the junction unmatched. This CDR3 is 15 amino acids long. Germline CDR1 LGHNA, CDR2 YNFKEQ. In DNA form, the CDR3 reads TGTGCCGGTAGCCAAGAGCGGGGGGGGACCCACGAGCAGTACTTC. It yields the protein CAGSQERGGTHEQYF.